This note documents a single T cell receptor beta chain sequence. No antigen is known for it. The CDR3 length is 14 residues. Germline CDR1 LNHDA, CDR2 SQIVND (reference sequence). Trimming stripped 10 bases from V and 7 bases from J, with 23 bases between. Oncomine TCR Beta short-read sequencing was applied to DNA from cultured CD4+ T cells. TCRdb fed the PCR reads into MiXCR, producing one record per CDR3 protein. This table has 14,000 to 15,000 distinct CDR3 sequences, about four fifths appearing once. These data are taken from a study of vaccination and CD4 T cells after COVID-19. Study-wide results and limits: The study found median SARS-CoV-2-reactive clonotypes rising from roughly 21 to 40, not significantly.

The treatment is: roughly ten-day PBMC culture with coronavirus spike peptide pools or control peptides (ViraFEST assay). The receptor comes from a human donor who received a COVID-19 vaccine. V is TRBV19 and J is TRBJ2-7; either TRBD1 or TRBD2 may fit D (6 bases each). The sample consisted of CD4+ T cells from blood, cultured in vitro, taken after SARS-CoV-2 vaccination. The CDR3 sequence: CATGSSGHRGEQYF. Written as DNA, the CDR3 is TGTGCCACCGGGAGCTCGGGACATCGAGGGGAGCAGTACTTC. The full variable domain, with the rest looked up from reference TRBV19 and TRBJ2-7, is DGGITQSPKYLFRKEGQNVTLSCEQNLNHDAMYWYRQDPGQGLRLIYYSQIVNDFQKGDIAEGYSVSREKKESFPLTVTSAQKNPTAFYLCATGSSGHRGEQYFGPGTRLTVT.